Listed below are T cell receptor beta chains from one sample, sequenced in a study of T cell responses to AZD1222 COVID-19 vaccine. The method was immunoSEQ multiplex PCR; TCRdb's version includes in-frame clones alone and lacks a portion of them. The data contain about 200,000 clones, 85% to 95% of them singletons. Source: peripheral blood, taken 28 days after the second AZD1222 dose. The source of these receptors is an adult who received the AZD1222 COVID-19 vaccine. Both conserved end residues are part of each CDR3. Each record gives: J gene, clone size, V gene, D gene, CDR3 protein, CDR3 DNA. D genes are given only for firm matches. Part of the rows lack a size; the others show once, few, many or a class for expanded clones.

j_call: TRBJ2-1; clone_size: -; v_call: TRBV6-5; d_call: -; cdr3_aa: CASSYDRYNEQFF; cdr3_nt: TGTGCCAGCAGTTACGACCGATACAATGAGCAGTTCTTC
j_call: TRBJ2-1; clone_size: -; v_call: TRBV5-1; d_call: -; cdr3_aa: CASSANSQVYNEQFF; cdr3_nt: TGCGCCAGCAGCGCGAACTCCCAGGTTTACAATGAGCAGTTCTTC
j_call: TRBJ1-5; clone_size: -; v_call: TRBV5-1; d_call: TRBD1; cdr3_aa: CASSLTGGFNQPQHF; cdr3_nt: TGCGCCAGCAGCCTGACAGGGGGATTCAATCAGCCCCAGCATTTT
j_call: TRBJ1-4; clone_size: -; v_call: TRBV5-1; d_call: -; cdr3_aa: CASSSDGEKLFF; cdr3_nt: TGCGCCAGCAGCTCGGACGGTGAAAAACTGTTTTTT
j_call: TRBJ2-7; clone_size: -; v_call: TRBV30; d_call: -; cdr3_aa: CAWSVRQPSEQYF; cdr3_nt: TGTGCCTGGAGCGTCAGACAGCCGAGCGAGCAGTACTTC
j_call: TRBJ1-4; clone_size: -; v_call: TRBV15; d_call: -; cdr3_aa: CATSRVNLEEKLFF; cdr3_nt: TGTGCCACCAGCAGAGTTAACCTGGAGGAAAAACTGTTTTTT
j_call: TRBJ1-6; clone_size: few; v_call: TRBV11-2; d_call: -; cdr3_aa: CASSLGVGSVPLHF; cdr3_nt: TGTGCCAGCAGCTTAGGGGTGGGGTCCGTCCCCCTCCACTTT
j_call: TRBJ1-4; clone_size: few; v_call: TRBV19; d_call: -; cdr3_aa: CASNRGTEKLFF; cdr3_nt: TGTGCCAGTAACCGGGGGACTGAAAAACTGTTTTTT
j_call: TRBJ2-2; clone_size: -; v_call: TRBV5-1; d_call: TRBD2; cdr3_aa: CASSLGREGTGELFF; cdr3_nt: TGCGCCAGCAGCTTGGGAAGGGAGGGCACCGGGGAGCTGTTTTTT
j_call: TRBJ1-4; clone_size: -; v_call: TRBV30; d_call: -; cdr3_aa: CAWSVQSNEKLFF; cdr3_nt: TGTGCCTGGAGTGTACAGAGCAATGAAAAACTGTTTTTT
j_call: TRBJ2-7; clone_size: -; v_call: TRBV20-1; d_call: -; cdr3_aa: CSASRGVYFYEQYF; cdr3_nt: TGCAGTGCTAGTAGGGGGGTTTACTTCTACGAGCAGTACTTC
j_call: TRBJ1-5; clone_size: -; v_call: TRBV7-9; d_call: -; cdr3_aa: CASSTQPGLRDQPQHF; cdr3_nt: TGTGCCAGCAGCACCCAACCGGGGCTTAGGGATCAGCCCCAGCATTTT
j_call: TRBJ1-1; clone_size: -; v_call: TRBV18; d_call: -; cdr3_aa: CASSPRGGVEMRAEAFF; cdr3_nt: TGTGCCAGCTCACCCCGGGGGGGGGTGGAGATGAGAGCTGAAGCTTTCTTT
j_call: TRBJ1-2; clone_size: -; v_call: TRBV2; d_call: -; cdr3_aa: CASSEVRGREYGYTF; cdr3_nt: TGTGCCAGCAGTGAAGTAAGGGGCAGAGAATATGGCTACACCTTC
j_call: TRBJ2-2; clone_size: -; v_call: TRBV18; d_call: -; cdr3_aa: CASSRKGGANTGELFF; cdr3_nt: TGTGCCAGCTCACGGAAAGGGGGGGCGAACACCGGGGAGCTGTTTTTT
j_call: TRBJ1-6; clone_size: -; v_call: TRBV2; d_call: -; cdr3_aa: CASSERGGANSPLHF; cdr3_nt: TGTGCCAGCAGTGAAAGAGGAGGAGCTAATTCACCCCTCCACTTT
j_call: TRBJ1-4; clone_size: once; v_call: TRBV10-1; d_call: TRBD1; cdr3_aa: CASSGIGTGVLYEKLFF; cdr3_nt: TGCGCCAGCAGTGGGATCGGGACAGGGGTCCTTTATGAAAAACTGTTTTTT
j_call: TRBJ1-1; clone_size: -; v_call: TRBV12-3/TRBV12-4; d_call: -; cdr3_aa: CASSWAENTEAFF; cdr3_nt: TGTGCCAGCTCTTGGGCGGAGAACACTGAAGCTTTCTTT
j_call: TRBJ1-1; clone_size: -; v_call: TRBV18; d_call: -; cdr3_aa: CASSPGDTEAFF; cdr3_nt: TGTGCCAGCTCACCGGGAGACACTGAAGCTTTCTTT
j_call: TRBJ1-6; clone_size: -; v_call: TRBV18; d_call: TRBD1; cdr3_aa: CASSLGTGLSYNSPLHF; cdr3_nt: TGTGCCAGCTCACTCGGGACAGGGCTCTCCTATAATTCACCCCTCCACTTT
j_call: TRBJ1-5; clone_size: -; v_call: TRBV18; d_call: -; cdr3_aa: CASSLRTGSNQPQHF; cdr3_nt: TGTGCCAGCTCACTACGGACGGGTAGCAATCAGCCCCAGCATTTT
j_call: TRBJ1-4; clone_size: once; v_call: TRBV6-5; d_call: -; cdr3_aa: CASSRGQTPNEKLFF; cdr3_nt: TGTGCCAGCAGTCGTGGACAGACTCCTAATGAAAAACTGTTTTTT
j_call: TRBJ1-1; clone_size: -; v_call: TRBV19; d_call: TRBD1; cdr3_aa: CASMSSGQRGAPEAFF; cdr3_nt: TGTGCCAGTATGAGCTCGGGACAGAGAGGGGCCCCTGAAGCTTTCTTT
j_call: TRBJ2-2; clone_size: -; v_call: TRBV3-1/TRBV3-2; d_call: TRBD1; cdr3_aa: CASSQDWDRGGELFF; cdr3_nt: TGTGCCAGCAGCCAAGACTGGGACAGGGGTGGGGAGCTGTTTTTT
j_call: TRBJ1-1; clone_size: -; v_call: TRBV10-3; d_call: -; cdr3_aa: CAISDNQPYEAFF; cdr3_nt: TGTGCCATCAGTGATAATCAGCCGTATGAAGCTTTCTTT
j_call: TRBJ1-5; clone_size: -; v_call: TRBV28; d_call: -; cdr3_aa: CASSLPQGRQPQHF; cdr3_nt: TGTGCCAGCAGTTTACCGCAGGGACGACAGCCCCAGCATTTT
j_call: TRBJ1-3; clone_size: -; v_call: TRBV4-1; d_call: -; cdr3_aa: CASSQRTAERSGNTIYF; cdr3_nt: TGCGCCAGCAGCCAACGGACGGCCGAGCGCTCTGGAAACACCATATATTTT
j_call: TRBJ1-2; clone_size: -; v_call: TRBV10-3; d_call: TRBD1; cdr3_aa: CAISDIGQGKNGYTF; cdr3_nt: TGTGCCATCAGTGATATCGGACAGGGGAAGAACGGCTACACCTTC
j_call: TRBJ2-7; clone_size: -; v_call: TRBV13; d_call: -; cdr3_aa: CASSLAGDLYEQYF; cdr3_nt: TGTGCCAGCAGCTTAGCGGGGGACCTCTACGAGCAGTACTTC
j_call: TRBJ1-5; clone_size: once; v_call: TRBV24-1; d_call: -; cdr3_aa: CATSDWGDQPQHF; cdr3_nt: TGTGCCACCAGTGACTGGGGCGATCAGCCCCAGCATTTT
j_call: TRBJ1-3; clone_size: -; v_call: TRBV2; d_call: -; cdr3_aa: CASGVGLSSGNTIYF; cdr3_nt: TGTGCCAGCGGGGTAGGGTTGAGCTCTGGAAACACCATATATTTT
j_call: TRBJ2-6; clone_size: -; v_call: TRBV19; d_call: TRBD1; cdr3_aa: CASSSRQGRAGANVLTF; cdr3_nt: TGTGCCAGTAGTTCCAGACAGGGTCGCGCTGGGGCCAACGTCCTGACTTTC
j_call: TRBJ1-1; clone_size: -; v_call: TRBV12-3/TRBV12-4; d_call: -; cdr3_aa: CASSGGGTEAFF; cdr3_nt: TGTGCCAGCAGCGGGGGAGGAACTGAAGCTTTCTTT
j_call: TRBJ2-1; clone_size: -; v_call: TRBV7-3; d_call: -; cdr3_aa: CASSSTGGRFYNEQFF; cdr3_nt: TGTGCCAGCAGCTCAACAGGAGGACGGTTTTACAATGAGCAGTTCTTC
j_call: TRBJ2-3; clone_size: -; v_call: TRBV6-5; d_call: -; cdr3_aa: CASMPGLDTQYF; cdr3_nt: TGTGCCAGCATGCCAGGGTTAGATACGCAGTATTTT
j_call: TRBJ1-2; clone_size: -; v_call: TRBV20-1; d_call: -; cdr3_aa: CSARGKYGYTF; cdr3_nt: TGCAGTGCTAGGGGAAAGTATGGCTACACCTTC
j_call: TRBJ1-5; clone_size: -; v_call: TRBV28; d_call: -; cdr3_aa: CASSGQLTRQPQHF; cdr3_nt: TGTGCCAGCAGTGGACAGCTGACACGGCAGCCCCAGCATTTT
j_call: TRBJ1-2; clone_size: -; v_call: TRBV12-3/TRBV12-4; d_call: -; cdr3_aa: CASSLSNYGYTF; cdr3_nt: TGTGCCAGCAGTTTGTCCAACTATGGCTACACCTTC
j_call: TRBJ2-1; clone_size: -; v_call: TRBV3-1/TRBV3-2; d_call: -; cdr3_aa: CASSQDLGSANYNEQFF; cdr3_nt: TGTGCCAGCAGCCAAGATTTAGGTTCGGCGAACTACAATGAGCAGTTCTTC
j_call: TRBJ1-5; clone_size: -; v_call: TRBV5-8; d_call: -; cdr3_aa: CASSLGRPSGNQPQHF; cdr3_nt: TGTGCCAGCAGCTTGGGGCGGCCGTCGGGCAATCAGCCCCAGCATTTT
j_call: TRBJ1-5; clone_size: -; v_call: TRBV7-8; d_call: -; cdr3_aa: CASSTKSGGENQPQHF; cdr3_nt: TGTGCCAGCAGCACCAAATCCGGGGGCGAAAATCAGCCCCAGCATTTT
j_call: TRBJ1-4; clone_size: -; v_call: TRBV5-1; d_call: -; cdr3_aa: CASSTTQGSGEKLFF; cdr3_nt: TGCGCCAGCAGCACCACCCAGGGGTCGGGTGAAAAACTGTTTTTT
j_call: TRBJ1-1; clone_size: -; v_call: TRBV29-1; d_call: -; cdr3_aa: CSVALHENTEAFF; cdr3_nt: TGCAGCGTTGCCTTACACGAGAACACTGAAGCTTTCTTT
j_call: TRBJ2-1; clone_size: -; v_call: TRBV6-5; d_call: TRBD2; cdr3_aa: CASSPRTSGNEQFF; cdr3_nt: TGTGCCAGCAGCCCGAGGACTAGCGGCAATGAGCAGTTCTTC
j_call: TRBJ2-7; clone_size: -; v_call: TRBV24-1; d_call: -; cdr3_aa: CATSTRVTVYEQYF; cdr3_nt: TGTGCCACCAGCACTCGGGTGACAGTCTACGAGCAGTACTTC
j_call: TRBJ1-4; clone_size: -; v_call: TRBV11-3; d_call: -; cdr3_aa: CASSLGDSRKNEKLFF; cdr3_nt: TGTGCCAGCAGCTTAGGGGATAGTCGAAAAAATGAAAAACTGTTTTTT
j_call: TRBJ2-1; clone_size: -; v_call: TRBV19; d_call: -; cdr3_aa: CASSPFRPLAGYNEQFF; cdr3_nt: TGTGCCAGTAGCCCCTTTCGACCTCTCGCTGGCTACAATGAGCAGTTCTTC
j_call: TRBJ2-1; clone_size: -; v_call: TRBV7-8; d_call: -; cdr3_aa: CASSLRRANEQFF; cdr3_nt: TGTGCCAGCAGCTTACGGCGGGCGAATGAGCAGTTCTTC